This passage covers 25 T cell receptor beta chains from one sample sequenced in a study of long-term antiretroviral therapy in people with HIV (dated by TCRdb to 2022 to 2024). Sequencing of the TRB variable region was done with the immunoSEQ hsTCRB v3.0 assay at survey level resolution. The immuneACCESS repertoire file appears here via TCRdb, limited to in-frame rearrangements. These files lack a portion of the clones; in checked studies, under half of the deficit traces to unresolved V genes, and the cause of the others is not known. This sample holds about 16,000 clones; 70% to 90% were observed only once. The leading ten clones occupy under 15% of the sample. The sequencing used unsorted PBMCs, collected about 2.4 years before starting antiretroviral therapy. These receptor sequences come from a woman in her 30s with HIV.

The count of this clone is one. The chain uses TRBV18 and TRBJ1-1; weak D call: TRBD1 (6 bases). The V gene lost 5 bases and the J gene lost 2 bases, with 12 bases spanning the gap. Germline V lookup: CDR1 KGHSH, CDR2 LQKENI. The CDR3 extends over 14 amino acids. Written as DNA, the CDR3 is TGTGCCAGCTCATCGACAGGAATTAACACTGAAGCTTTCTTT. Its protein product is CASSSTGINTEAFF.

In nucleotides, the CDR3 is TGTGCCAGCAGAGGGCAGGGGAACACCGGGGAGCTGTTTTTT. Residues: CASRGQGNTGELFF. V and J are TRBV2 and TRBJ2-2; D may be TRBD1 (5 bases). The CDR3 is 14 amino acids. Trimming removed 6 bases from V and 1 base from J, with 9 bases in between. The germline gives CDR1 SNHLY, CDR2 FYNNEI.

The gene calls are TRBV27 and TRBJ2-1; 7 bases align to TRBD2. Germline values: CDR1 MNHEY, CDR2 SMNVEV (reference sequence). CDR3 length: 17 residues. Unmatched junction bases numbered 14, after V lost 5 bases and J lost 4 bases. The DNA of the CDR3 is TGTGCCAGCAGTACTAGGGGAGGGGAGGCGCGATACAATGAGCAGTTCTTC. This codes for CASSTRGGEARYNEQFF.

The J gene is TRBJ1-5, the V gene TRBV7-9; no firm D call. CDR3 length: 18 residues. Germline CDR1 is SEHNR and CDR2 is FQNEAQ (reference sequence). Trimming removed 4 bases from V and 0 bases from J, with 19 bases in between. The CDR3 DNA reads TGTGCCAGCAGCTATCACGGGCCGGGCCGGGATAGCAATCAGCCCCAGCATTTT. As protein: CASSYHGPGRDSNQPQHF.

The chain links TRBV7-9 to TRBJ2-7; 9 nucleotides align to TRBD1. This CDR3 region has 13 residues. The germline V gene encodes CDR1 SEHNR and CDR2 FQNEAQ (reference sequence). With V trimmed by 4 bases and J by 12 bases, 10 bases remained unmatched. This chain's CDR3 is CASSSQPGQGSYF. Written as DNA, the CDR3 is TGTGCCAGCAGCTCCCAGCCGGGACAGGGATCGTACTTC.

The chain employs TRBV7-2 and TRBJ2-7; 8 bases map to TRBD2. V dropped 4 bases and J dropped 2; count of bases not matched to a gene: 4. This CDR3 region has 14 residues. The germline V gene encodes CDR1 SGHTA and CDR2 FQGNSA. In DNA form, the CDR3 reads TGTGCCAGCAGCTCCACACTAGCGGCCTACGAGCAGTACTTC. Translation: CASSSTLAAYEQYF.

The chain joins TRBV19 to TRBJ1-5; D gene unclear. CDR1 is LNHDA and CDR2 is SQIVND in the germline V gene (reference sequence). This CDR3 comprises 13 residues. The germline V and J ends were trimmed by 10 bases and 0 bases, with 10 bases remaining between them. The CDR3 region has the DNA TGTGCCACCAGTGGATATAGCAATCAGCCCCAGCATTTT. It encodes CATSGYSNQPQHF.

The chain carries TRBV5-1 and TRBJ1-4, with 8 bases that match TRBD1. The CDR3 consists of 14 residues. Germline V gene lookup returns CDR1 SGHRS and CDR2 YFSETQ. V shed 7 bases and J 7 bases; nucleotides not matched to a gene: 9. The CDR3, as DNA: TGCGCCAGCGGTCAGCAGGGGGCGAGTGAAAAACTGTTTTTT. It yields the protein CASGQQGASEKLFF.

A word on this clone: At one end, the junction sequence differs from germline, possibly due to a read error. The chain carries TRBV2 and TRBJ1-4; 9 bases are a match to TRBD1. This CDR3 is built from 17 residues. Germline loops: CDR1 SNHLY, CDR2 FYNNEI. CDR3 nucleotides: TGTGCCAGCCGTGACGACAGGGGGACCGCAACTAATGAAAAACTGTTTTTT. This encodes CASRDDRGTATNEKLFF.

This clone has more than one count but fewer than ten. CDR3 in DNA: TGTGCCAGCAGTTATAGCGCAGGGCCCTACGAGCAGTACTTC. It yields the protein CASSYSAGPYEQYF. The chain links TRBV6-6 to TRBJ2-7, with D perhaps matching TRBD1 or TRBD2 (5 bases each). The CDR3 has 14 residues. Germline loops: CDR1 MNHNY, CDR2 SVGAGI (reference sequence). V was cut by 3 bases and J by 2 bases, with 11 bases left in between.

The V call is TRBV2, the J call TRBJ2-1, with a tentative D call TRBD2 (6 bases). The CDR3 loop spans 17 amino acids. Germline V gene sequence: CDR1 SNHLY, CDR2 FYNNEI. Trimming shortened V by 2 bases and J by 0 bases, and 14 bases separated the two germline ends. This CDR3 reads CASSEPEGSSSYNEQFF. DNA of the CDR3: TGTGCCAGCAGTGAACCGGAGGGCAGCTCCTCCTACAATGAGCAGTTCTTC.

CDR3 amino acids: CASSVNFDEQFF. Here the CDR3 DNA reads TGTGCCAGCAGCGTCAACTTCGATGAGCAGTTCTTC. This chain links TRBV9 with TRBJ2-1; D unclear. Germline CDR1 SGDLS, CDR2 YYNGEE. Trimming took off 2 bases at V and 8 bases at J, with 8 bases between the two ends. This CDR3 has 12 residues.

This rearrangement joins TRBV5-1 to TRBJ1-1; 7 nucleotides line up with TRBD1. With 4 bases clipped from V and 4 bases from J, the junction kept 10 bases outside the gene matches. Germline V lookup: CDR1 SGHRS, CDR2 YFSETQ. The CDR3 spans 15 residues. CDR3 sequence reads: CASSPFQGGATEAFF. The CDR3 DNA reads TGCGCCAGCAGCCCCTTTCAGGGGGGGGCCACTGAAGCTTTCTTT.

The chain employs TRBV5-1 and TRBJ1-2; the D gene is possibly TRBD1 (6 bases). This CDR3 has 14 amino acids. Looked up from germline, CDR1 is SGHRS and CDR2 is YFSETQ. Trimming left V 3 bases short and J 3 bases short, with 12 bases between. CDR3 nucleotide sequence: TGCGCCAGCAGCTCACAGGGAAATCACTATGGCTACACCTTC. Amino acid sequence: CASSSQGNHYGYTF. Using reference TRBV5-1 and TRBJ1-2 for the parts outside the CDR3, the full variable domain is KAGVTQTPRYLIKTRGQQVTLSCSPISGHRSVSWYQQTPGQGLQFLFEYFSETQRNKGNFPGRFSGRQFSNSRSEMNVSTLELGDSALYLCASSSQGNHYGYTFGSGTRLTVV.

The V gene is TRBV18, the J gene TRBJ1-2; no definite D call. V gave up 2 bases and J gave up 4 bases, with 8 bases separating them. Germline V gives CDR1 KGHSH, CDR2 LQKENI. The length of the CDR3 is 13 residues. CDR3 protein: CASSPGVAYGYTF. The CDR3 DNA follows: TGTGCCAGCTCACCAGGGGTAGCCTATGGCTACACCTTC.

This chain connects TRBV7-9 to TRBJ2-4; D is perhaps TRBD1 (5 bases). The CDR3 has 16 amino acids. With 5 bases removed from V and 0 bases from J, the gap between germline ends came to 14 bases. In germline, CDR1 is SEHNR, CDR2 FQNEAQ (reference sequence). The CDR3 DNA follows: TGTGCCAGCAGCAAAGGGGCAGATTTAGCCAAAAACATTCAGTACTTC. Its translation is CASSKGADLAKNIQYF.

The chain couples TRBV9 to TRBJ1-5, with D possibly TRBD1 on 5 matching bases. CDR1 and CDR2 from the germline V gene are SGDLS and YYNGEE. This CDR3 is built from 18 residues. The V and J ends lost 0 bases and 2 bases respectively, with 18 bases between them. The CDR3 sequence: CASSVAGSPRDGNQPQHF. DNA of the CDR3: TGTGCCAGCAGCGTAGCTGGGAGTCCCCGGGACGGCAATCAGCCCCAGCATTTT.

The gene calls are TRBV7-6 and TRBJ2-1, with unresolved D. Trimming took 0 bases from V and 8 from J, leaving 11 bases between them. CDR3 length: 14 residues. CDR1 is SGHVS, CDR2 FNYEAQ, per germline. For the CDR3, the DNA is TGTGCCAGCAGCTTAGCACACCCTTGGGATGAGCAGTTCTTC. Its translation: CASSLAHPWDEQFF. Full variable domain (missing parts from reference TRBV7-6 and TRBJ2-1): GAGVSQSPRYKVTKRGQDVALRCDPISGHVSLYWYRQALGQGPEFLTYFNYEAQQDKSGLPNDRFSAERPEGSISTLTIQRTEQRDSAMYRCASSLAHPWDEQFFGPGTRLTVL.

The chain has TRBV5-1 and TRBJ1-4; D call uncertain. Germline CDR1 is SGHRS and CDR2 is YFSETQ. This CDR3 spans 12 amino acids. Trimming took off 6 bases at V and 5 bases at J, with 8 bases between the two ends. CDR3 DNA sequence: TGCGCCAGCACCTCGGGGAATGAAAAACTGTTTTTT. Residues: CASTSGNEKLFF.

The rearrangement links TRBV7-2 to TRBJ1-1; tentative D call: TRBD1 (6 bases). CDR3 length equals 16 residues. CDR1 and CDR2 from the germline V gene are SGHTA and FQGNSA. V lost 2 bases and J lost 2, with 15 bases in between. The CDR3 sequence is CASSLWRGGRNTEAFF. The CDR3 bases are TGTGCCAGCAGCTTATGGAGGGGGGGTAGAAACACTGAAGCTTTCTTT.

V and J are TRBV4-3 and TRBJ2-1, with D perhaps matching TRBD1 (6 bases). V was shortened by 4 bases and J by 6 bases, with 16 bases between the two germline ends. Per the germline V gene, CDR1 is LGHNA and CDR2 is YSLEER. The CDR3 covers 15 residues. CDR3 loop: CASSLGQGLANEQFF. The CDR3 bases are TGCGCCAGCAGCCTCGGGCAGGGGTTGGCCAATGAGCAGTTCTTC.

V is TRBV10-3 and J is TRBJ2-1; 9 bases are a match to TRBD2. Germline loops: CDR1 ENHRY, CDR2 SYGVKD. J was trimmed by 7 bases and V by 10 bases; bases with no gene match: 11. CDR3 length: 14 amino acids. The CDR3 sequence is CATHPGLATNEQFF. In DNA, the CDR3 is TGTGCCACCCACCCGGGACTAGCCACGAATGAGCAGTTCTTC.

This clone was seen only once. The J gene is TRBJ2-1, the V gene TRBV10-3; D unresolved. V lost 0 bases to trimming and J lost 0 bases, with 9 bases between them. There are 16 residues in the CDR3. Germline values: CDR1 ENHRY, CDR2 SYGVKD. The CDR3 coding sequence is TGTGCCATCAGTGAGTCGGCTCAGGCCTCCTACAATGAGCAGTTCTTC. Translating gives CAISESAQASYNEQFF.

In nucleotides, the CDR3 is TGTGCCAGCAGCCCCCGACTGGAATACAATGAGCAGTTCTTC. Translated, it gives CASSPRLEYNEQFF. V is TRBV6-5 and J is TRBJ2-1; D ambiguous. The CDR3 runs 14 residues. Trimming left V 6 bases short and J 4 bases short, with 13 bases between. The germline gives CDR1 MNHEY, CDR2 SVGAGI.

This clone was seen once. V and J are TRBV11-2 and TRBJ2-7; possibly TRBD1 or TRBD2 for D (5 bases each). V was pared by 4 bases and J by 3 bases, with 16 bases between. This CDR3 spans 15 amino acids. The germline CDR1 and CDR2 sequences are SGHAT and FQNNGV. CDR3 nucleotide sequence: TGTGCCAGCAGCTCTCCCGGGGACGGCTTCTACGAGCAGTACTTC. Encoded protein: CASSSPGDGFYEQYF.